The present entry profiles one TCR beta chain with its context. Its antigen is currently unknown. These data belong to a study of T cell responses to AZD1222 COVID-19 vaccine. Study at large: Analysis merged second doses at about 4 or about 12 weeks. Study-wide results and limits: Baseline seropositives among AZD1222 recipients totaled only 5 to 7. No day 14 peak samples; only post-peak repertoires were characterized. The donor group comprised mostly white British people and more females; the analysis possibly underestimated clonal diversity.

Assay: immunoSEQ multiplex PCR; the TCRdb copy retains only in-frame clones and omits some. The data contain 100,000 to 150,000 clones, approximately 91% of them singletons. J gave up 6 bases and V 5 bases, and 7 bases lay outside the gene matches. The CDR3 sequence is 15 residues long. From germline, CDR1 is PRHDT and CDR2 FYEKMQ (reference sequence). Specimen: peripheral blood, collected on day 0 of AZD1222 vaccination. V usage is TRBV13 and J usage is TRBJ2-4, with 10 bases lining up with TRBD1. This sequence originates from an adult in good health. CDR3 region: CASSRTGQGVNIQYF. CDR3 in DNA: TGTGCCAGCAGCCGTACCGGACAGGGGGTAAACATTCAGTACTTC.